This T cell receptor beta chain was sequenced during a study of CD4 T cells in relation to SARS-CoV-2 and coronaviruses. Overall study findings and caveats: This crossreactivity analysis covered spike protein alone, no other viral proteins.

Profiled with immunoSEQ multiplex PCR; TCRdb holds only in-frame clones, not every one. The data show about 15,000 clones, under 85% seen once. Before the COVID-19 pandemic, during about 2010-2019, CD4+ T cells were taken from unexposed donors. The cells were cultured for about ten days before CD4+ T cells were isolated. For this clone: No antigen is known for it.

Germline V gene sequence: CDR1 LGHDT, CDR2 YNNKEL (reference sequence). J was trimmed by 3 bases and V by 7 bases; bases with no gene match: 4. The CDR3 loop spans 13 amino acids. This clonotype was sampled from a human donor in good health. The material sequenced was CD4+ T cells from PBMCs, cultured in vitro. The chain combines TRBV3-1 (or the pseudogene TRBV3-2) with TRBJ2-7, with TRBD2 matching over 9 bases. CDR3 sequence: CASMASGIYEQYF. CDR3 in DNA: TGTGCCAGCATGGCTAGCGGGATCTACGAGCAGTACTTC.